This T cell receptor beta chain is drawn from a study of T cell responses to AZD1222 COVID-19 vaccine. Assay used: immunoSEQ multiplex PCR; TCRdb lists only in-frame clones, some missing. The data hold approximately 150,000 clones, with approximately 92% observed a single time. Notes on the study in general: Once two AZD1222 doses were given, Spike-specific TCR breadth and depth went up.

Losses at the gene ends were 7 bases for V and 1 base for J; bases not matched to a gene: 6. The CDR3 is 14 amino acids. Germline lookup yields CDR1 SNHLY and CDR2 FYNNEI. Note on this clone: Its antigen is unidentified.

This specimen was peripheral blood, taken on day 0 of AZD1222 vaccination. The clonotype originates from an adult in good health. This sequence joins TRBV2 and TRBJ2-7; 8 bases line up with TRBD2. This CDR3 reads CASILAGHSYEQYF. CDR3 sequence (DNA): TGTGCCAGCATCCTAGCGGGCCATTCCTACGAGCAGTACTTC.